Sequencing of this T cell receptor beta chain was carried out in a study of lymphopenia after photon versus proton radiotherapy (dated by TCRdb to the late 2010s). Study-level background: Photon and proton radiation therapy were compared by the study for their immunological effects in patients with gastrointestinal tumors who developed high-grade lymphopenia. A cohort of 20 patients with gastrointestinal tumors who received either photon or proton therapy and subsequently developed lymphopenia was included. The goal of the study was to characterize the differences between the two radiation modalities in how they affect the immune system.

Points the paper makes about the study in general: During treatment, patients who received photon therapy lost naive T cells and TCR diversity and gained effector/memory populations, whereas patients who received proton therapy remained relatively stable. After the lymphocyte count nadir, repertoires from photon-treated patients showed oligoclonal expansion, particularly of CD8+ Temra cells, and this expansion drove the decline in diversity. Across the cohort, among patients who died, a greater drop in TCR diversity after the nadir was inversely correlated with overall survival time. The authors looked at the survival association only in patients who died, and they framed better survival with proton therapy as a possibility rather than a demonstrated result.

The library was produced with the immunoSEQ multiplex PCR assay. Deep sequencing of rearranged TCR beta loci, alongside multiparametric flow cytometry, was used to profile T cell repertoires. TCRdb took this table from immuneACCESS and kept in-frame rearrangements with V and J called. Such tables lack part of the clones; where checked against another copy, unresolved V genes explain under half of the gap, and the rest is unexplained. The sample records some 30,000 clones, roughly 90% of which are singletons. Jointly, the top ten make up less than 7% of the sample. Turning to this clone: Which antigen it targets is not known. The record has no base qualities; no much larger clone is one base away.

The CDR3 starts with the cysteine, ends with the phenylalanine, and has 16 residues. Just CDR3 DNA is preserved here, 48 bases in frame from base 1. Clipping removes 5 bases from V and 2 bases from J, with 10 as the unmatched junction base count. CDR1 and CDR2, per the germline V gene, are MDHEN and SYDVKM. This material consisted of peripheral blood, taken from a patient treated with photon-based radiotherapy. The rearranged chain carries TRBV28 and TRBJ2-7; TRBD2 aligns with 9 central bases. This receptor was obtained from a woman between 45 and 60 years old with pancreatic cancer. The nucleotide sequence reads TGTGCCAGCAGTCTAATAGCGGGAGTCCCCACCTACGAGCAGTACTTC. Its product reads: CASSLIAGVPTYEQYF.